The 4 T cell receptor beta chains in this list originate from one sample, sequenced in a study of OX40 agonist ivuxolimab in advanced cancers. The data were produced by immunoSEQ multiplex PCR, yet TCRdb's version contains in-frame clones alone and is incomplete. The table records about 74,000 clones, roughly 80% of them present only once. The starting material was CD4+ or CD8+ T cells sorted from blood, obtained in a trial of the OX40 agonist ivuxolimab. These receptors were obtained from an adult with an advanced solid tumor such as melanoma, head and neck, liver or kidney cancer.

This clone appeared once. The chain recombines TRBV7-8 with TRBJ2-1; 7 bases are shared with TRBD2. This CDR3 region has 17 residues. V lost 2 bases, J lost 0 bases, and 7 bases stayed unmatched. Germline V gives CDR1 SGHVS, CDR2 FQNEAQ. CDR3 residues: CASSLPLLAPSYNEQFF. Here the CDR3 DNA reads TGTGCCAGCAGCTTACCCTTACTAGCGCCCTCCTACAATGAGCAGTTCTTC.

This clone was detected a few times. V usage is TRBV27 and J usage is TRBJ1-1; weak D call: TRBD1 (5 bases). This CDR3 is built from 16 residues. Germline V lookup: CDR1 MNHEY, CDR2 SMNVEV (reference sequence). Deletions cut 4 bases from V and 1 base from J, with 16 bases between. CDR3 nucleotide sequence: TGTGCCAGCAGTTCCGGATTTGGGACGGCGAACACTGAAGCTTTCTTT. This encodes CASSSGFGTANTEAFF.

The V and J genes are TRBV7-3 and TRBJ2-3; 8 nucleotides line up with TRBD2. The CDR3 has 19 residues. The germline V gene encodes CDR1 SGHTA and CDR2 FQGTGA. The V and J ends lost 3 bases and 6 bases, in that order; junction bases with no gene match: 20. CDR3 in DNA: TGTGCCAGCAGCTTTACGGCTACCCGTAGCGGGAAGGGATCCGATACGCAGTATTTT. Amino acids: CASSFTATRSGKGSDTQYF.

The chain has TRBV7-9 and TRBJ2-3, with D possibly called TRBD1 or TRBD2 (5 bases each). Germline V gives CDR1 SEHNR, CDR2 FQNEAQ (reference sequence). V was trimmed by 4 bases and J by 6 bases, leaving 23 bases between them. This CDR3 is built from 17 residues. The CDR3 spells CASSSFSGGRYWDTQYF. CDR3 in DNA: TGTGCCAGCAGCTCCTTCAGTGGGGGACGGTACTGGGATACGCAGTATTTT.